This passage covers 16 T cell receptor beta chains from one sample sequenced in a study of cytomegalovirus exposure and HLA in healthy donors. The PCR was carried out with 60 Vbeta primers and 13 Jbeta primers. Sequencing used immunoSEQ multiplex PCR; TCRdb keeps in-frame clones, though not all of them. This sample has 25,000 to 40,000 clones, with 44% found just once. The sample comprised PBMCs. The receptors were sampled from a woman in her forties or fifties in good health and CMV-seronegative.

This clone appeared a few times. The CDR3 bases are TGTGCCAGTAGTCCCGGTCCAGATACGCAGTATTTT. Protein: CASSPGPDTQYF. The genes are TRBV19 and TRBJ2-3; D is unclear. Germline CDR1 is LNHDA and CDR2 is SQIVND (reference sequence). V lost 5 bases and J 4 bases, leaving 7 bases between the germline ends. The CDR3 spans 12 residues.

This clone was observed a handful of times. The junction departs from the called germline gene at one end, perhaps through a read error. The chain couples TRBV7-9 to TRBJ2-7, with TRBD2 matching over 8 bases. Germline loops: CDR1 SEHNR, CDR2 FQNEAQ (reference sequence). This CDR3 is built from 16 residues. The CDR3 DNA is TGTTCCAGCAGCTCTGTACTAGCGGACAACTCCTACGAGCAGTACTTC. Protein sequence: CSSSSVLADNSYEQYF.

This chain connects TRBV28 to TRBJ1-3; D remains ambiguous. From germline, CDR1 is MDHEN and CDR2 SYDVKM. This CDR3 has 14 amino acids. Trimming removed 2 bases from V and 4 bases from J, with 9 bases in between. The CDR3 nucleotides read TGTGCCAGCAGTTTAGGAGGGAGGGGAAACACCATATATTTT. Amino acids: CASSLGGRGNTIYF.

The chain carries TRBV19 and TRBJ1-2; no clear D gene. The ends were cut back, 1 base at V and 3 bases at J, with 6 bases in the middle. This CDR3 spans 13 amino acids. Germline CDR1 is LNHDA and CDR2 is SQIVND (reference sequence). This chain's CDR3 is CASSIGRDYGYTF. The CDR3 DNA follows: TGTGCCAGTAGTATAGGCCGCGACTATGGCTACACCTTC. Looking up the rest from reference TRBV19 and TRBJ1-2 gives the full variable domain: DGGITQSPKYLFRKEGQNVTLSCEQNLNHDAMYWYRQDPGQGLRLIYYSQIVNDFQKGDIAEGYSVSREKKESFPLTVTSAQKNPTAFYLCASSIGRDYGYTFGSGTRLTVV.

Worth noting for this clone: Other DNA sequences of this sample code for an identical CDR3. The chain employs TRBV7-2 and TRBJ1-1; 7 nucleotides match TRBD1. The CDR3 runs 14 residues. Germline trimming cut 3 bases from V and 11 bases from J; bases unmatched to any gene: 12. The germline V gene has CDR1 SGHTA and CDR2 FQGNSA. In DNA form, the CDR3 reads TGTGCCAGCAGCTTGCTGACAGGGCTAACAAGGGCTTTCTTT. Translating it yields CASSLLTGLTRAFF.

The J gene is TRBJ2-3, the V gene TRBV7-9; 9 nucleotides agree with TRBD2. This CDR3 has 14 residues. Trimming took 10 bases from V and 4 from J; bases not matched to a gene: 9. From germline, CDR1 is SEHNR and CDR2 FQNEAQ (reference sequence). The CDR3 DNA reads TGTGCCATAGGCGGTAGCGGGAGTGCAGATACGCAGTATTTT. It translates to CAIGGSGSADTQYF.

The chain has TRBV7-8 and TRBJ1-2, with D possibly TRBD1 on 6 matching bases. Germline loops: CDR1 SGHVS, CDR2 FQNEAQ. Trimming pared 1 base from V and 8 bases from J, leaving 17 bases between. This CDR3 has 15 residues. CDR3 nucleotide sequence: TGTGCCAGCAGCTTAGAAGCGGGGGCTCTGAAAGGCTACACCTTC. Protein sequence: CASSLEAGALKGYTF.

The V call is TRBV19, the J call TRBJ2-5, with 12 bases lining up with TRBD2. Looked up from germline, CDR1 is LNHDA and CDR2 is SQIVND (reference sequence). The J segment lost 1 base and the V segment lost 1 base, leaving 1 base of the junction unmatched. This CDR3 contains 16 residues. The CDR3 coding sequence is TGTGCCAGTAGTATAGCGACTAGCGGGGGCCAAGAGACCCAGTACTTC. It yields the protein CASSIATSGGQETQYF. The full variable domain, completed using reference TRBV19 and TRBJ2-5, is DGGITQSPKYLFRKEGQNVTLSCEQNLNHDAMYWYRQDPGQGLRLIYYSQIVNDFQKGDIAEGYSVSREKKESFPLTVTSAQKNPTAFYLCASSIATSGGQETQYFGPGTRLLVL.

The chain joins TRBV28 to TRBJ2-3; 15 bases agree with TRBD2. The CDR3 length is 18 residues. J lost 0 bases, V lost 2 bases, and 3 bases had no gene match. The germline CDR1 and CDR2 sequences are MDHEN and SYDVKM. The CDR3 coding sequence is TGTGCCAGCAGTTTAGGACTAGCGGGAGGGTGGAGCACAGATACGCAGTATTTT. Translation: CASSLGLAGGWSTDTQYF.

V and J are TRBV5-4 and TRBJ2-5, with 11 bases fitting TRBD2. The J call is in doubt because the DNA end fits TRBJ2-7 better. CDR3 size: 14 residues. CDR1 and CDR2 (germline): SGHNT, YYREEE (reference sequence). This CDR3 reads CASSLGLAGIEQYF. The CDR3 bases are TGTGCCAGCAGCTTGGGACTAGCGGGAATCGAGCAGTACTTC.

This clone was picked up a small number of times. This chain connects TRBV5-1 to TRBJ1-2, with D unresolved. The CDR3 consists of 15 residues. CDR1 and CDR2 (germline): SGHRS, YFSETQ. V was shortened by 5 bases and J by 2 bases, with 16 bases between the two germline ends. This CDR3 reads CASSYSAGQNYGYTF. The CDR3, as DNA: TGCGCCAGCAGTTACTCGGCTGGGCAGAACTATGGCTACACCTTC.

This clone was counted between two and nine times. The chain combines TRBV11-2 with TRBJ2-1; a weak D match, TRBD1 (6 bases). This CDR3 spans 15 amino acids. The germline CDR1 and CDR2 sequences are SGHAT and FQNNGV. V was clipped by 5 bases and J by 9 bases, with 20 bases between them. As DNA, the CDR3 is TGTGCCAGCAGCGGGGGCCTTCTCATCGCCAGTGAGCAGTTCTTC. Translating gives CASSGGLLIASEQFF.

The chain joins TRBV28 to TRBJ2-1, with TRBD2 matching 12 bases. This CDR3 has 18 residues. Germline V gives CDR1 MDHEN, CDR2 SYDVKM. The junction had 8 bases not matched to a gene; V was cut back by 1 base and J by 4 bases. For the CDR3, the DNA is TGTGCCAGCAGTTTATACCCACGAGGGACTAGCGGGTACAATGAGCAGTTCTTC. It codes for CASSLYPRGTSGYNEQFF.

This clone has a handful of counts. The rearrangement uses TRBV7-9 and TRBJ2-2, with D perhaps matching TRBD2 (5 bases). The CDR3 has 12 residues. V was pared by 0 bases and J by 13 bases, with 9 bases between. Germline V gene data show CDR1 as SEHNR and CDR2 as FQNEAQ (reference sequence). CDR3 DNA: TGTGCCAGCAGCTTAGCCGAGGAGGTGCTGTTTTTT. It translates to CASSLAEEVLFF.

This clone has more than one count but fewer than ten. DNA for the CDR3: TGTGCCAGCAGCTTAGCGGCAGGGGGGAACTACGAGCAGTACTTC. Translating it yields CASSLAAGGNYEQYF. The V gene is TRBV11-3, the J gene TRBJ2-7; D perhaps matches TRBD1 (7 bases). The CDR3 runs 15 residues. Trimming took off 1 base at V and 3 bases at J, with 13 bases between the two ends. Looked up from germline, CDR1 is SGHNT and CDR2 is YENEEA.

The chain carries TRBV19 and TRBJ2-7; D is uncertain. This CDR3 is built from 11 residues. Trimming stripped 5 bases from V and 3 bases from J, with 5 bases between. Germline loops: CDR1 LNHDA, CDR2 SQIVND (reference sequence). CDR3 nucleotide sequence: TGTGCCAGTAGTGCAGGCTACGAGCAGTACTTC. Its translation: CASSAGYEQYF.